Reported below is one T cell receptor (beta chain). What it binds is unknown. These data originate in a study of cytomegalovirus exposure and HLA in healthy donors. Turning to the study itself: The approximately 110 validation repertoires used the same platform as the 666 first-cohort repertoires, a later analysis reported.

Libraries were prepared by immunoSEQ multiplex PCR; TCRdb keeps only in-frame clonotypes and omits some of them. Here the sample spans approximately 160,000 clones, 85% to 90% being singletons. Notes on the study in general: First-cohort TCR clusters tended to co-occur in the approximately 110 validation repertoires, a later analysis found.

Germline V gives CDR1 ENHRY, CDR2 SYGVKD. The CDR3 contains 14 residues. The V segment lost 7 bases and the J segment 2 bases; nucleotides outside the gene matches: 2. The chain couples TRBV10-3 to TRBJ2-2; 9 bases map to TRBD1. The sample consisted of PBMCs. This TCR was sampled from a young woman in good health and CMV-seropositive. DNA for the CDR3: TGTGCCATCAAACAGGGGGCAAACACCGGGGAGCTGTTTTTT. Its translation: CAIKQGANTGELFF.